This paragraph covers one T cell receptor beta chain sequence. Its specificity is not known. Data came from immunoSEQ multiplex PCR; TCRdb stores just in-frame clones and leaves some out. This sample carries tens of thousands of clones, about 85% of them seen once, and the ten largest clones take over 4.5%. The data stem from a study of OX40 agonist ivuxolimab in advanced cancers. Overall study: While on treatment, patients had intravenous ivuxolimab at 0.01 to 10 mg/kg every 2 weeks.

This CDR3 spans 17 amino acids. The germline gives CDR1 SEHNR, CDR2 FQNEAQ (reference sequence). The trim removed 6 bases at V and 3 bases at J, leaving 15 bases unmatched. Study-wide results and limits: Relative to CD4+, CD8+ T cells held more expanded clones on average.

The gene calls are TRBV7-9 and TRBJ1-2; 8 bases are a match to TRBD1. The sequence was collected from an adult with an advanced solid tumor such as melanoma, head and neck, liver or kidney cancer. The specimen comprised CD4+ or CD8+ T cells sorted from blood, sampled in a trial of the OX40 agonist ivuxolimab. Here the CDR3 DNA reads TGTGCCAGCAGTCCCGGACAGGGTTCCTCAGACTACTATGGCTACACCTTC. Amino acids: CASSPGQGSSDYYGYTF.